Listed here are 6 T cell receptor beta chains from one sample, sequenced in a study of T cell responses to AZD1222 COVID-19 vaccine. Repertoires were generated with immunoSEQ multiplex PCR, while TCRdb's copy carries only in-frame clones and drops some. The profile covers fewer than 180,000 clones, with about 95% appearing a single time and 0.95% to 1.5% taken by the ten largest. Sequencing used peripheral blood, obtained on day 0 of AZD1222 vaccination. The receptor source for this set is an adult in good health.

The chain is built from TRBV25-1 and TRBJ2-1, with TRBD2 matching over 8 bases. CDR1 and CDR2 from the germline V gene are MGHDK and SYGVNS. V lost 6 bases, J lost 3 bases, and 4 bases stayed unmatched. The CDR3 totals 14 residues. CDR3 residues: CASRPSGGYNEQFF. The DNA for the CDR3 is TGTGCCAGCAGGCCCAGCGGGGGCTACAATGAGCAGTTCTTC.

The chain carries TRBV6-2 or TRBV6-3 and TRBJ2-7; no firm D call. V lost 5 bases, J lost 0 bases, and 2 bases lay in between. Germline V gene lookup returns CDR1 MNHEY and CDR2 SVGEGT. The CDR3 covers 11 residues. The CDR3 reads CASSGSYEQYV. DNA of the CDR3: TGTGCCAGCAGTGGCTCCTACGAGCAGTACGTC.

The chain's CDR3 is CASASGVGMNTEAFF. The CDR3 nucleotides are TGTGCTAGTGCTTCAGGCGTCGGCATGAACACTGAAGCTTTCTTT. The J gene is TRBJ1-1, the V gene TRBV12-5; D not certain. This CDR3 is built from 15 residues. V was clipped by 7 bases and J by 0 bases, with 15 bases between them. Per germline, CDR1 LGHNT and CDR2 FRNRAP.

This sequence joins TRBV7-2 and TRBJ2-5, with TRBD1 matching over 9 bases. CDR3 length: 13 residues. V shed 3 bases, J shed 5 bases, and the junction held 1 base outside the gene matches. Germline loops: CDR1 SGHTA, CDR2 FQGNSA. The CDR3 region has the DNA TGTGCCAGCAGCTTCACAGGGGGCGAGACCCAGTACTTC. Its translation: CASSFTGGETQYF. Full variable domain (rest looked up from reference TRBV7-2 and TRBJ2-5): GAGVSQSPSNKVTEKGKDVELRCDPISGHTALYWYRQSLGQGLEFLIYFQGNSAPDKSGLPSDRFSAERTGGSVSTLTIQRTQQEDSAVYLCASSFTGGETQYFGPGTRLLVL.

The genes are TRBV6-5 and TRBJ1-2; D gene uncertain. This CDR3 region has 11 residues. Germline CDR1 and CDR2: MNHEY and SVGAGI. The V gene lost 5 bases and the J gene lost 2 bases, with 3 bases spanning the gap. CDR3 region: CASSPNYGYTF. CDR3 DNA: TGTGCCAGCAGTCCGAACTATGGCTACACCTTC.

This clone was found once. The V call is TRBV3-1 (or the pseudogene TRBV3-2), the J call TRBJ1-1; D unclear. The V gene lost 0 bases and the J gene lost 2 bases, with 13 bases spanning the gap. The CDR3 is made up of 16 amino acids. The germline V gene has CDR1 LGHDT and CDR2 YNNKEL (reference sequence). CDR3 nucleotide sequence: TGTGCCAGCAGCCAAGACCTATGGAAACTTAACACTGAAGCTTTCTTT. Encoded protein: CASSQDLWKLNTEAFF.